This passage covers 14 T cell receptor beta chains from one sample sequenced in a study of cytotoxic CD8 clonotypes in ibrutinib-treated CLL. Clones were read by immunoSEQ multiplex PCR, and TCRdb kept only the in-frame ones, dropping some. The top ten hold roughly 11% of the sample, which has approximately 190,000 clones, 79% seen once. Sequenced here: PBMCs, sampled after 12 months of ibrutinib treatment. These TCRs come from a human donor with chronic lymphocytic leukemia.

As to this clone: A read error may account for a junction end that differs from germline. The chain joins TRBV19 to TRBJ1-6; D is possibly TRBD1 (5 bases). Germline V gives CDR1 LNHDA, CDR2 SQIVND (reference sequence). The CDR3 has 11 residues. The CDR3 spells CASSMGQLIYF. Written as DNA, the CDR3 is TGTGCCAGTAGTATGGGGCAGCTAATCTACTTT.

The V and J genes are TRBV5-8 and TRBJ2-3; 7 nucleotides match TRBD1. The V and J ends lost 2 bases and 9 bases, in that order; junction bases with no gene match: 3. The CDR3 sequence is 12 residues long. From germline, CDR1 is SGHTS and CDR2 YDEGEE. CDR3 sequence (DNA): TGTGCCAGCAGCTTCGACAGGGACACGCAGTATTTT. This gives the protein CASSFDRDTQYF. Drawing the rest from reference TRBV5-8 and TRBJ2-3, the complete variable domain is EAGVTQSPTHLIKTRGQQATLRCSPISGHTSVYWYQQALGLGLQFLLWYDEGEERNRGNFPPRFSGRQFPNYSSELNVNALELEDSALYLCASSFDRDTQYFGPGTRLTVL.

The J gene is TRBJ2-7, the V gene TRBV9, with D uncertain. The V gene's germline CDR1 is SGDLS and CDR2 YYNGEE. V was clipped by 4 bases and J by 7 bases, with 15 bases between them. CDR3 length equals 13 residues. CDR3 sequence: CASSSPPAEEQYF. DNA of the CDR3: TGTGCCAGCAGCTCTCCACCGGCCGAAGAGCAGTACTTC. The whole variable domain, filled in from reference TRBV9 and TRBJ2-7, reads DSGVTQTPKHLITATGQRVTLRCSPRSGDLSVYWYQQSLDQGLQFLIQYYNGEERAKGNILERFSAQQFPDLHSELNLSSLELGDSALYFCASSSPPAEEQYFGPGTRLTVT.

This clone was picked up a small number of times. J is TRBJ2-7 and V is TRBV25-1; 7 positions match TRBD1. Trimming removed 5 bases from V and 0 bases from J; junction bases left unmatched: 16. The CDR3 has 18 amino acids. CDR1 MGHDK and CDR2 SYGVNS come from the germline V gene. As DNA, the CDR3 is TGTGCCAGCAGTCCCCAGAATTCCGGCCCAGGGGGCTCCTACGAGCAGTACTTC. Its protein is CASSPQNSGPGGSYEQYF.

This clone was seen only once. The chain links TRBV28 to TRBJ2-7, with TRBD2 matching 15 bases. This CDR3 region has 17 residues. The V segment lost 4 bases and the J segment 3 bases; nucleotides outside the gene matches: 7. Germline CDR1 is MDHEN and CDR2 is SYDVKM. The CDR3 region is CASSYPGLAGGRYEQYF. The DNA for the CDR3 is TGTGCCAGCAGTTATCCGGGACTAGCGGGAGGACGCTACGAGCAGTACTTC.

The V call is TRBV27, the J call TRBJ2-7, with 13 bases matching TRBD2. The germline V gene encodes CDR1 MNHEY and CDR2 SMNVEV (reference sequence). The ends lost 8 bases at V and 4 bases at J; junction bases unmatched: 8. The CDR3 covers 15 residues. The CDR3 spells CASRRGLAGKYEQYF. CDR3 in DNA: TGTGCCAGCCGTCGGGGACTAGCGGGGAAGTACGAGCAGTACTTC.

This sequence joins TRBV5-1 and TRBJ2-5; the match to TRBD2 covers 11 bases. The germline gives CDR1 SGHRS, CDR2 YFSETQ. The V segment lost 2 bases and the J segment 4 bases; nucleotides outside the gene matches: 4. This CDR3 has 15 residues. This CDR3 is CASSLLAGGRETQYF. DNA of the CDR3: TGCGCCAGCAGCTTATTAGCGGGGGGGCGAGAGACCCAGTACTTC.

Here the CDR3 DNA reads TGTGCCAGCAGTCCTCGACTACTAGCTCCCGAGCAGTACTTC. Translated: CASSPRLLAPEQYF. V and J are TRBV6-6 and TRBJ2-7; a weak D match, TRBD2 (6 bases). Trimming shortened V by 5 bases and J by 6 bases, and 17 bases separated the two germline ends. This CDR3 has 14 amino acids. Per germline, CDR1 MNHNY and CDR2 SVGAGI (reference sequence).

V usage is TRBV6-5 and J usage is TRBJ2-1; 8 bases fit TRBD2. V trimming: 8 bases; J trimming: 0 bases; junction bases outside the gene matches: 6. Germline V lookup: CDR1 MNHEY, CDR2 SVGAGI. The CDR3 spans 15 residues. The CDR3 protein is CASGRSGSSYNEQFF. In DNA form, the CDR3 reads TGTGCCAGCGGCCGGAGCGGGAGCTCCTACAATGAGCAGTTCTTC.

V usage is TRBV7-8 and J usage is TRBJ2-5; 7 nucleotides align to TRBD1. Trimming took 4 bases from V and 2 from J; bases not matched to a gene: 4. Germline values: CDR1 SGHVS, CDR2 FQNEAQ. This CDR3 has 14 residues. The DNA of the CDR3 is TGTGCCAGCAGCTCCGGGACAGTTCAAGAGACCCAGTACTTC. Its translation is CASSSGTVQETQYF.

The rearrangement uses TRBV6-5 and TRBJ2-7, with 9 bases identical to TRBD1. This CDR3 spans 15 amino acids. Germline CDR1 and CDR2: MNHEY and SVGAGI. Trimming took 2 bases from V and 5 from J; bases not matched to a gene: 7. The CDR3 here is CASSYLRTGAHEQYF. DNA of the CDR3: TGTGCCAGCAGTTACCTCAGGACAGGGGCCCACGAGCAGTACTTC.

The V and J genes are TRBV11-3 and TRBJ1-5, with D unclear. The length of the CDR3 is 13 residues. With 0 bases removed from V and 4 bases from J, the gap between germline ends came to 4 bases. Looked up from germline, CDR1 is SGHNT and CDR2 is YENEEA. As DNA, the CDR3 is TGTGCCAGCAGCTTAGAGAGGAATCAGCCCCAGCATTTT. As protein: CASSLERNQPQHF.

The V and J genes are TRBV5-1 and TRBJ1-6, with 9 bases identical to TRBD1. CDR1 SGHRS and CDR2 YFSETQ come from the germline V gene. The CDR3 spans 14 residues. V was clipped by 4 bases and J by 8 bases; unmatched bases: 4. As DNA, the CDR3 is TGCGCCAGCAGCGTGGACAGGGGTGATTCACCCCTCCACTTT. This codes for CASSVDRGDSPLHF.

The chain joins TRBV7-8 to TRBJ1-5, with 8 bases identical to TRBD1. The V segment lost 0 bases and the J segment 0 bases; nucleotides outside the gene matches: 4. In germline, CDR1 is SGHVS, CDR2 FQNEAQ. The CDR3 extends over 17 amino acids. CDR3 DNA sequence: TGTGCCAGCAGCTTAGCGACAGGGGTTTATAGCAATCAGCCCCAGCATTTT. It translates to CASSLATGVYSNQPQHF.